The text below deals with one T cell receptor beta chain. MiXCR was run by TCRdb on the 5' RACE reads, yielding one entry per CDR3 protein. The table has 500,000 to 600,000 distinct CDR3 sequences, more than 15% seen once. With V trimmed by 4 bases and J by 4 bases, 12 bases remained unmatched. Germline values: CDR1 SNHLY, CDR2 FYNNEI. This CDR3 spans 16 amino acids. This record comes from a study of T-cell memory formation after mild COVID-19. The clonotype comes from an adult woman who had mild COVID-19 (a few samples of this study predate the infection). Cell type and time point are not known. The source material was PBMCs or a T cell subset sorted from them (not recorded which). V usage is TRBV2 and J usage is TRBJ2-7; 8 bases map to TRBD1. The CDR3 DNA is TGTGCCAGCAGTGGAGGGGGAAGGACAGGGCCGTACGAGCAGTACTTC. Residues: CASSGGGRTGPYEQYF.